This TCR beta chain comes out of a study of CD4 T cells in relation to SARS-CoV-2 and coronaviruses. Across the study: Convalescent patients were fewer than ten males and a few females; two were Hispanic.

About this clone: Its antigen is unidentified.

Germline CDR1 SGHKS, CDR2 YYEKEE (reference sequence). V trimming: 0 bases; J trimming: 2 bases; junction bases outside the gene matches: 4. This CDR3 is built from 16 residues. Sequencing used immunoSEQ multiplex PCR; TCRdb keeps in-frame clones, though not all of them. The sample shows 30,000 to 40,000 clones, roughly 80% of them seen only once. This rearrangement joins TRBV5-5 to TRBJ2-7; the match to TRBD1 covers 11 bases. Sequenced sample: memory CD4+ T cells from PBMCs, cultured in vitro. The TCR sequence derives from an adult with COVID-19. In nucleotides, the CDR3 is TGTGCCAGCAGCTTGGGCCGGGACAGGGGGGCCTACGAGCAGTACTTC. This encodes CASSLGRDRGAYEQYF.